The 10 T cell receptor beta chains given below trace back to one sample, sequenced in a study of cytomegalovirus exposure and HLA in healthy donors. PCR involved 60 Vbeta and 13 Jbeta primers. The assay was immunoSEQ multiplex PCR, and TCRdb's table has in-frame clones only and misses some. The table has about 180,000 clones, about 80% seen once. The sequenced sample consisted of PBMCs. These receptors were taken from a woman between 45 and 60 years old in good health and CMV-seropositive.

The J gene is TRBJ1-1, the V gene TRBV12-5; 11 positions agree with TRBD1. Germline-derived CDR1 and CDR2 are LGHNT and FRNRAP. This CDR3 is 16 amino acids long. V shed 5 bases, J shed 6 bases, and the junction held 11 bases outside the gene matches. Here the CDR3 reads CASGPSGQGVVAEAFF. CDR3 DNA sequence: TGTGCTAGTGGTCCTTCGGGACAGGGGGTCGTCGCTGAAGCTTTCTTT.

The rearrangement links TRBV18 to TRBJ1-4; 9 bases line up with TRBD1. Germline assignment: CDR1 KGHSH and CDR2 LQKENI. The CDR3 is 14 amino acids. The junction had 3 bases not matched to a gene; V was cut back by 2 bases and J by 8 bases. CDR3 sequence: CASSPRQGEEKLFF. CDR3 sequence (DNA): TGTGCCAGCTCACCAAGACAGGGGGAAGAAAAACTGTTTTTT.

This clone was seen more than once but under ten times. The chain links TRBV20-1 to TRBJ1-5; D is possibly TRBD1 (5 bases). The CDR3 extends over 11 amino acids. Germline V gene sequence: CDR1 DFQATT, CDR2 SNEGSKA (reference sequence). Trimming pared 1 base from V and 11 bases from J, leaving 9 bases between. CDR3 nucleotide sequence: TGCAGTGCTAGAGGTGGGGGGGCCCAGCATTTT. This encodes CSARGGGAQHF.

The chain carries TRBV27 and TRBJ2-5; 10 bases fit TRBD2. Germline V gene lookup returns CDR1 MNHEY and CDR2 SMNVEV (reference sequence). The junction had 11 bases not matched to a gene; V was cut back by 2 bases and J by 5 bases. The CDR3 length is 17 residues. In DNA, the CDR3 is TGTGCCAGCAGTTTAGGCCTCAGAGCGGGAGGGCTGGAGACCCAGTACTTC. Translation: CASSLGLRAGGLETQYF.

The chain has TRBV2 and TRBJ2-7; TRBD1 is a possible D gene (6 bases). CDR3 length: 12 residues. Germline CDR1 SNHLY, CDR2 FYNNEI. V was trimmed by 7 bases and J by 1 base, leaving 8 bases between them. CDR3 nucleotides: TGTGCCAGCAAGGGGGATTCCTACGAGCAGTACTTC. Translation gives CASKGDSYEQYF.

The chain carries TRBV29-1 and TRBJ2-3; TRBD1 agrees at 8 bases. Looked up from germline, CDR1 is SQVTM and CDR2 is ANQGSEA. J was trimmed by 0 bases and V by 6 bases; bases with no gene match: 5. This CDR3 has 14 residues. In nucleotides, the CDR3 is TGCAGCGTCGCCAGGGGGCCGAGCACAGATACGCAGTATTTT. It encodes CSVARGPSTDTQYF.

This chain uses TRBV5-6 with TRBJ1-5; TRBD1 might be the D (6 bases). CDR1 is SGHDT and CDR2 is YYEEEE in the germline V gene. The V end lost 2 bases, the J end lost 4 bases, and 13 bases lay between the germline ends. The CDR3 contains 15 residues. The CDR3 nucleotides are TGTGCCAGCAGCTTACGGGGGGCGAGTAATCAGCCCCAGCATTTT. This encodes CASSLRGASNQPQHF. Full variable domain (rest looked up from reference TRBV5-6 and TRBJ1-5): DAGVTQSPTHLIKTRGQQVTLRCSPKSGHDTVSWYQQALGQGPQFIFQYYEEEERQRGNFPDRFSGHQFPNYSSELNVNALLLGDSALYLCASSLRGASNQPQHFGDGTRLSIL.

The chain couples TRBV27 to TRBJ2-7, with D tentatively TRBD1 (6 bases). V shed 2 bases and J shed 3 bases, with 11 bases lying between them. The germline CDR1 and CDR2 sequences are MNHEY and SMNVEV (reference sequence). The CDR3 length is 14 residues. CDR3 loop: CASSLTGLRYEQYF. Written as DNA, the CDR3 is TGTGCCAGCAGTTTAACAGGGCTTCGCTACGAGCAGTACTTC.

This clone was detected only once. The rearrangement uses TRBV14 and TRBJ2-1; the match to TRBD2 covers 11 bases. V was clipped by 2 bases and J by 1 base; unmatched bases: 4. Germline V gene sequence: CDR1 SGHDN, CDR2 FVKESK. The CDR3 loop spans 17 amino acids. CDR3 DNA: TGTGCCAGCAGCCAATGGGGACTAGCGGAGTCCTACAATGAGCAGTTCTTC. Amino acids: CASSQWGLAESYNEQFF.

The V call is TRBV4-1, the J call TRBJ1-1, with D uncertain. The CDR3 totals 18 residues. CDR1 is MGHRA and CDR2 is YSYEKL in the germline V gene. Trimming shortened V by 0 bases and J by 2 bases, and 19 bases separated the two germline ends. The CDR3 sequence: CASSQDLSLTVHNTEAFF. For the CDR3, the DNA is TGCGCCAGCAGCCAAGACCTGTCCCTTACAGTGCACAACACTGAAGCTTTCTTT.